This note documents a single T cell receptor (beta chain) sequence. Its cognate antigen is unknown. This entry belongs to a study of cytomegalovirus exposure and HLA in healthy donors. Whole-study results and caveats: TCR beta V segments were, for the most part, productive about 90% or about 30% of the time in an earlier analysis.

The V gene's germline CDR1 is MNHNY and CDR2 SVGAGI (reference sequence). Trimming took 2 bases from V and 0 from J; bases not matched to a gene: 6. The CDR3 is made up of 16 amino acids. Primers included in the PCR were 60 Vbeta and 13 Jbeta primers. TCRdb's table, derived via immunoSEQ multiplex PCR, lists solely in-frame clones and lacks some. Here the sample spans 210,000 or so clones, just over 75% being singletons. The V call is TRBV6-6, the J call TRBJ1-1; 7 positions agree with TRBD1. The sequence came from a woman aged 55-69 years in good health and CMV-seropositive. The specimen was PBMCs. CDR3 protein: CASSYGTDPMNTEAFF. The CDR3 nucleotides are TGTGCCAGCAGTTACGGGACAGATCCTATGAACACTGAAGCTTTCTTT.